This entry lists 24 T cell receptor beta chains sequenced from one sample in a study of blood T cell repertoires in COVID-19. Sequenced by immunoSEQ multiplex PCR; TCRdb stores in-frame clones only, minus some. This table holds 150,000 to 190,000 clones, 76% found once. Material for sequencing was peripheral blood. The receptor set was obtained from a woman of 80 years or more with acute or convalescent COVID-19.

The chain uses TRBV7-2 and TRBJ2-5; TRBD1 aligns across 7 bases. The CDR3 covers 14 residues. Trimming removed 4 bases from V and 1 base from J; junction bases left unmatched: 3. Germline lookup yields CDR1 SGHTA and CDR2 FQGNSA. CDR3 DNA: TGTGCCAGCAGCTACCGGGACAGCCAAGAGACCCAGTACTTC. Translation gives CASSYRDSQETQYF.

This sequence joins TRBV27 and TRBJ1-2; 7 positions match TRBD1. Germline CDR1 is MNHEY and CDR2 is SMNVEV (reference sequence). The length of the CDR3 is 14 residues. V was clipped by 5 bases and J by 7 bases; unmatched bases: 10. CDR3 in amino acids: CASSTIQGKGGYTF. Written as DNA, the CDR3 is TGTGCCAGCAGTACAATACAGGGGAAGGGTGGCTACACCTTC.

The chain joins TRBV19 to TRBJ2-6; 9 bases are a match to TRBD1. Germline V lookup: CDR1 LNHDA, CDR2 SQIVND (reference sequence). This CDR3 has 15 amino acids. Losses at the gene ends were 6 bases for V and 0 bases for J; bases not matched to a gene: 0. The CDR3 reads CASRQGASGANVLTF. The CDR3 nucleotides are TGTGCCAGTAGACAGGGGGCCTCTGGGGCCAACGTCCTGACTTTC. Supplemented by reference TRBV19 and TRBJ2-6, the full variable domain reads DGGITQSPKYLFRKEGQNVTLSCEQNLNHDAMYWYRQDPGQGLRLIYYSQIVNDFQKGDIAEGYSVSREKKESFPLTVTSAQKNPTAFYLCASRQGASGANVLTFGAGSRLTVL.

This clone showed up just a few times. This chain uses TRBV5-3 with TRBJ1-2; D ambiguous. TRBV5-3 has ORF status, its function being uncertain. CDR3 length: 14 residues. With 0 bases removed from V and 4 bases from J, the gap between germline ends came to 10 bases. The DNA of the CDR3 is TGTGCCAGAAGCTTGGCCGTGGCAGGCTATGGCTACACCTTC. It is translated as CARSLAVAGYGYTF.

This chain uses TRBV7-2 with TRBJ2-3; 9 positions agree with TRBD2. This CDR3 contains 16 residues. The V gene end was trimmed by 4 bases and the J gene end by 4 bases; junction bases not matched to a gene: 9. CDR1 is SGHTA and CDR2 is FQGNSA in the germline V gene. The CDR3 DNA sequence: TGTGCCAGCAGCTCCCTCCCTAGCGGGACCTCAGATACGCAGTATTTT. It codes for CASSSLPSGTSDTQYF.

This clone was seen only once. The chain carries TRBV7-8 and TRBJ1-5; 7 bases map to TRBD1. CDR3 size: 16 residues. Germline lookup yields CDR1 SGHVS and CDR2 FQNEAQ. Germline trimming cut 5 bases from V and 1 base from J; bases unmatched to any gene: 8. In DNA form, the CDR3 reads TGTGCCAGCAGCCCAGCGACAGGGATAAGCAATCAGCCCCAGCATTTT. Its translation: CASSPATGISNQPQHF.

The rearrangement uses TRBV5-6 and TRBJ2-1; the D gene is possibly TRBD1 (6 bases). The CDR3 covers 18 residues. The germline V and J ends were trimmed by 0 bases and 6 bases, with 22 bases remaining between them. Germline CDR1 reads SGHDT; CDR2 reads YYEEEE. As DNA, the CDR3 is TGTGCCAGCAGCTTGGGACTTACCGGGACATCTTTCGGCAATGAGCAGTTCTTC. Its protein product is CASSLGLTGTSFGNEQFF. Using reference TRBV5-6 and TRBJ2-1 for the parts outside the CDR3, the full variable domain is DAGVTQSPTHLIKTRGQQVTLRCSPKSGHDTVSWYQQALGQGPQFIFQYYEEEERQRGNFPDRFSGHQFPNYSSELNVNALLLGDSALYLCASSLGLTGTSFGNEQFFGPGTRLTVL.

The chain is built from TRBV29-1 and TRBJ2-4; 10 bases map to TRBD2. Trimming cost V 3 bases and J 0 bases; bases outside gene matches: 5. The germline gives CDR1 SQVTM, CDR2 ANQGSEA. The CDR3 loop spans 16 amino acids. CDR3 loop: CSVDTSGELAKNIQYF. The CDR3 nucleotides are TGCAGCGTTGATACTAGCGGGGAACTAGCCAAAAACATTCAGTACTTC. Based on the CDR3 plus reference TRBV29-1 and TRBJ2-4, the full variable domain is SAVISQKPSRDICQRGTSLTIQCQVDSQVTMMFWYRQQPGQSLTLIATANQGSEATYESGFVIDKFPISRPNLTFSTLTVSNMSPEDSSIYLCSVDTSGELAKNIQYFGAGTRLSVL.

The V call is TRBV6-5, the J call TRBJ1-1, with D possibly being TRBD1 (5 bases). This CDR3 comprises 12 residues. Germline V lookup: CDR1 MNHEY, CDR2 SVGAGI. Trimming shortened V by 6 bases and J by 10 bases, and 15 bases separated the two germline ends. The CDR3 loop reads CASRSRGAAAFF. The DNA for the CDR3 is TGTGCCAGCAGATCCCGCGGGGCAGCAGCTTTCTTT.

The count of this clone is one. This rearrangement joins TRBV5-1 to TRBJ1-6, with TRBD1 matching over 9 bases. Germline CDR1 is SGHRS and CDR2 is YFSETQ. The CDR3 is 16 residues long. Trimming cost V 2 bases and J 8 bases; bases outside gene matches: 8. In nucleotides, the CDR3 is TGCGCCAGCAGCTTTTACACAGGGGGCCTTGATTCACCCCTCCACTTT. Translated, it gives CASSFYTGGLDSPLHF.

This clone was observed a single time. The chain joins TRBV19 to TRBJ1-5; D possibly corresponds to TRBD1 (5 bases). There are 16 residues in the CDR3. CDR1 and CDR2 (germline): LNHDA, SQIVND (reference sequence). Trimming took 6 bases from V and 6 from J, leaving 21 bases between them. In nucleotides, the CDR3 is TGTGCCAGTAGCCCTGTAGGGGAGGGATTTGGTCAGCCCCAGCATTTT. Amino acids: CASSPVGEGFGQPQHF. Full variable domain (rest looked up from reference TRBV19 and TRBJ1-5): DGGITQSPKYLFRKEGQNVTLSCEQNLNHDAMYWYRQDPGQGLRLIYYSQIVNDFQKGDIAEGYSVSREKKESFPLTVTSAQKNPTAFYLCASSPVGEGFGQPQHFGDGTRLSIL.

V is TRBV7-6 and J is TRBJ1-2, with D unclear. Germline V gene lookup returns CDR1 SGHVS and CDR2 FNYEAQ. Trimming took off 1 base at V and 4 bases at J, with 13 bases between the two ends. The CDR3 is made up of 15 amino acids. In nucleotides, the CDR3 is TGTGCCAGCAGCTTAGGAACCGACAACGTCTATGGCTACACCTTC. The encoded protein is CASSLGTDNVYGYTF.

This chain joins TRBV30 and TRBJ1-2; the D gene is possibly TRBD1 (6 bases). Germline-derived CDR1 and CDR2 are GTSNPN and SVGIG (reference sequence). The CDR3 has 15 amino acids. V dropped 1 base and J dropped 8 bases, with 20 bases sitting between them. The CDR3 DNA reads as TGTGCCTGGAGTGCGAGGGGACACATTATAGTAGGCTACACCTTC. This codes for CAWSARGHIIVGYTF.

The chain uses TRBV12-5 and TRBJ2-3, with 7 bases fitting TRBD1. The CDR3 consists of 15 residues. Germline CDR1 is LGHNT and CDR2 is FRNRAP. J lost 2 bases, V lost 8 bases, and 10 bases had no gene match. The CDR3 sequence: CASSRDRKNTDTQYF. CDR3 DNA: TGTGCTAGTAGCCGGGACAGAAAAAACACAGATACGCAGTATTTT.

V usage is TRBV9 and J usage is TRBJ1-4, with D possibly matching TRBD1 (5 bases). Germline V gene lookup returns CDR1 SGDLS and CDR2 YYNGEE. The V end was cut by 0 bases, the J end by 5 bases, with 11 bases between. This CDR3 is built from 15 residues. Written as DNA, the CDR3 is TGTGCCAGCAGCGTAGACAGCGGGGGGAATGAAAAACTGTTTTTT. As protein: CASSVDSGGNEKLFF. Combining the CDR3 with reference TRBV9 and TRBJ1-4 gives the whole variable domain DSGVTQTPKHLITATGQRVTLRCSPRSGDLSVYWYQQSLDQGLQFLIQYYNGEERAKGNILERFSAQQFPDLHSELNLSSLELGDSALYFCASSVDSGGNEKLFFGSGTQLSVL.

J is TRBJ1-2 and V is TRBV4-3; the match to TRBD1 covers 8 bases. CDR1 is LGHNA, CDR2 YSLEER, per germline. V lost 0 bases, J lost 6 bases, and 15 bases stayed unmatched. This CDR3 is built from 18 residues. The CDR3 region is CASSQDPGTGRVRDGYTF. In DNA form, the CDR3 reads TGCGCCAGCAGCCAAGATCCAGGGACAGGAAGGGTGAGGGATGGCTACACCTTC.

The gene calls are TRBV7-3 and TRBJ2-7; possibly TRBD2 for D (6 bases). CDR1 SGHTA and CDR2 FQGTGA come from the germline V gene. Trimming took 5 bases from V and 6 from J, leaving 23 bases between them. CDR3 length equals 16 residues. The CDR3 bases are TGTGCCAGCAGCCCTTTTGGGGATCGGGGGTTTTGCGAGCAGTACTTC. Its translation: CASSPFGDRGFCEQYF.

The CDR3 loop is CASSYWGQEETQYF. In DNA form, the CDR3 reads TGTGCCAGCAGTTACTGGGGACAGGAGGAGACCCAGTACTTC. This chain connects TRBV6-5 to TRBJ2-5; 8 bases match TRBD1. With V trimmed by 1 base and J by 5 bases, 3 bases remained unmatched. The CDR3 has 14 residues. Germline V gene sequence: CDR1 MNHEY, CDR2 SVGAGI.

The gene calls are TRBV27 and TRBJ2-7; TRBD1 matches 10 bases. CDR3 length: 16 amino acids. V dropped 4 bases and J dropped 1; count of bases not matched to a gene: 7. Per germline, CDR1 MNHEY and CDR2 SMNVEV (reference sequence). The CDR3 loop is CASSSRGTGASYEQYF. The CDR3 nucleotides are TGTGCCAGCAGTTCGAGAGGGACAGGGGCATCCTACGAGCAGTACTTC.

The rearrangement joins TRBV5-1 to TRBJ1-4; D is undetermined. CDR3 length: 14 amino acids. Trimming removed 4 bases at V and 5 bases at J, with 12 bases between. Germline assignment: CDR1 SGHRS and CDR2 YFSETQ. CDR3 DNA: TGCGCCAGCAGCATATACGACGGGAATGAAAAACTGTTTTTT. Translation gives CASSIYDGNEKLFF.

The chain carries TRBV19 and TRBJ1-3, with 10 bases matching TRBD1. The V and J ends lost 4 bases and 0 bases, in that order; junction bases with no gene match: 12. CDR1 is LNHDA and CDR2 is SQIVND in the germline V gene (reference sequence). The CDR3 contains 19 residues. CDR3 DNA sequence: TGTGCCAGTAGTAGCCCGGCGGGACAGGGGTTTTCCTCTGGAAACACCATATATTTT. Amino acids: CASSSPAGQGFSSGNTIYF.

This clone was observed once. The chain is built from TRBV11-1 and TRBJ1-3; no clear D. The CDR3 loop spans 15 amino acids. V was clipped by 3 bases and J by 0 bases, with 9 bases between them. Germline loops: CDR1 SGHAT, CDR2 FQDESV (reference sequence). Here the CDR3 DNA reads TGTGCCAGCAGCTTCGGGATCAGCTCTGGAAACACCATATATTTT. This translates into CASSFGISSGNTIYF. Full variable domain (remainder filled in from reference TRBV11-1 and TRBJ1-3): EAEVAQSPRYKITEKSQAVAFWCDPISGHATLYWYRQILGQGPELLVQFQDESVVDDSQLPKDRFSAERLKGVDSTLKIQPAELGDSAMYLCASSFGISSGNTIYFGEGSWLTVV.

CDR3 in DNA: TGCGCCAGCAGCCGAGGGACTAGCGGGAGCCCAAACAATGAGCAGTTCTTC. It is translated as CASSRGTSGSPNNEQFF. The genes are TRBV5-1 and TRBJ2-1, with 14 nucleotides matching TRBD2. The CDR3 consists of 17 residues. V shed 4 bases, J shed 5 bases, and the junction held 8 bases outside the gene matches. The germline V gene encodes CDR1 SGHRS and CDR2 YFSETQ.

The chain recombines TRBV5-5 with TRBJ2-5; 8 bases line up with TRBD2. Germline CDR1 is SGHKS and CDR2 is YYEKEE (reference sequence). The CDR3 is 15 amino acids. V shed 4 bases and J 3 bases; nucleotides not matched to a gene: 8. The CDR3 region is CASSLRPAGEETQYF. The CDR3 nucleotides read TGTGCCAGCAGCCTGAGGCCAGCGGGGGAAGAGACCCAGTACTTC. The full variable domain, its missing parts supplied by reference TRBV5-5 and TRBJ2-5, is DAGVTQSPTHLIKTRGQQVTLRCSPISGHKSVSWYQQVLGQGPQFIFQYYEKEERGRGNFPDRFSARQFPNYSSELNVNALLLGDSALYLCASSLRPAGEETQYFGPGTRLLVL.